The 14 T cell receptor beta chains reported below all come from one sample, sequenced in a study of blood T cell repertoires in COVID-19. Clones were read by immunoSEQ multiplex PCR, and TCRdb kept only the in-frame ones, dropping some. The repertoire holds 400,000 to 450,000 clones, with over 75% as singletons. Sequences were obtained from PBMCs or T cells enriched from blood (not recorded which). All receptors derive from a young man who had recovered from COVID-19.

This clone has a single count. The rearrangement joins TRBV30 to TRBJ1-2, with D possibly TRBD1 on 5 matching bases. Germline lookup yields CDR1 GTSNPN and CDR2 SVGIG (reference sequence). V lost 3 bases to trimming and J lost 8 bases, with 16 bases between them. This CDR3 comprises 13 residues. This CDR3 reads CAWSLNRGDGYTF. The CDR3, as DNA: TGTGCCTGGAGCCTGAACCGGGGGGACGGCTACACCTTC.

The rearrangement joins TRBV5-6 to TRBJ2-3; no clear D gene. The CDR3 is 15 amino acids. The germline V gene encodes CDR1 SGHDT and CDR2 YYEEEE. Trimming left V 0 bases short and J 6 bases short, with 14 bases between. The CDR3 DNA is TGTGCCAGCAGCTTGGAGGCAGATCTCGGGGATACGCAGTATTTT. Residues: CASSLEADLGDTQYF.

The J gene is TRBJ1-6, the V gene TRBV12-5; the D is unclear. This CDR3 comprises 17 residues. The germline gives CDR1 LGHNT, CDR2 FRNRAP. V was trimmed by 1 base and J by 6 bases, leaving 16 bases between them. The CDR3 DNA reads TGTGCTAGTGGTTTGGATGTGTATCCTAACCCTAATTCACCCCTCCACTTT. Protein sequence: CASGLDVYPNPNSPLHF.

The table lists this clone with a few counts. This chain links TRBV18 with TRBJ1-1; D possibly corresponds to TRBD1 (5 bases). The CDR3 consists of 13 residues. The V and J ends lost 2 bases and 3 bases respectively, with 7 bases between them. The germline CDR1 and CDR2 sequences are KGHSH and LQKENI. The CDR3: CASSPGGDTEAFF. CDR3 in DNA: TGTGCCAGCTCACCAGGGGGGGACACTGAAGCTTTCTTT.

The rearrangement joins TRBV10-3 to TRBJ2-1, with 12 bases that match TRBD2. Germline CDR1 and CDR2: ENHRY and SYGVKD. The CDR3 runs 16 residues. The trim removed 0 bases at V and 5 bases at J, leaving 2 bases unmatched. The CDR3: CAISESRTSGNNEQFF. The CDR3 DNA reads TGTGCCATCAGTGAGTCGAGGACTAGCGGGAACAATGAGCAGTTCTTC.

V gene TRBV2 combines with J gene TRBJ1-2; 11 bases map to TRBD1. J was trimmed by 3 bases and V by 9 bases; bases with no gene match: 6. The CDR3 length is 14 residues. Germline CDR1 is SNHLY and CDR2 is FYNNEI. The CDR3 nucleotides are TGTGCCAGTGACCGGACAGGGGGCTACTATGGCTACACCTTC. It codes for CASDRTGGYYGYTF.

The chain is built from TRBV3-1 (or the pseudogene TRBV3-2) and TRBJ2-4; D call uncertain. Germline V gene lookup returns CDR1 LGHDT and CDR2 YNNKEL (reference sequence). Trimming cost V 1 base and J 8 bases, with 9 bases left between them. The CDR3 length is 13 residues. CDR3 DNA: TGTGCCAGCAGCCAAGTTTTACGGGACATTCAGTACTTC. Amino acid sequence: CASSQVLRDIQYF.

The chain recombines TRBV12-3 or TRBV12-4 with TRBJ2-7, with D maybe TRBD2 (6 bases). The CDR3 is 13 amino acids. V lost 6 bases and J 2 bases, leaving 11 bases between the germline ends. The CDR3 sequence: CASSRSGTYEQYF. CDR3 coding DNA: TGTGCCAGCAGCCGTAGCGGTACCTACGAGCAGTACTTC.

The chain carries TRBV18 and TRBJ2-1; TRBD1 agrees at 9 bases. The CDR3 totals 15 residues. Per the germline V gene, CDR1 is KGHSH and CDR2 is LQKENI. Unmatched junction bases numbered 8, after V lost 5 bases and J lost 6 bases. In DNA form, the CDR3 reads TGTGCCAGCTCATCCGGGACAGGGTTCCTCAATGAGCAGTTCTTC. Translation: CASSSGTGFLNEQFF.

The chain links TRBV27 to TRBJ1-1; no reliable D call. Germline CDR1 reads MNHEY; CDR2 reads SMNVEV (reference sequence). This CDR3 is built from 14 residues. V was cut by 5 bases and J by 6 bases, with 16 bases left in between. DNA for the CDR3: TGTGCCAGCAGTGCGGCGGAAATGTTAGCTGAAGCTTTCTTT. Amino acid sequence: CASSAAEMLAEAFF.

Only one count was recorded for this clone. The chain employs TRBV15 and TRBJ2-5, with 8 bases lining up with TRBD1. Trimming at V came to 3 bases and at J to 1 base, leaving 4 bases not matched to a gene. Germline V gene sequence: CDR1 LNHNV, CDR2 YYDKDF (reference sequence). The CDR3 consists of 15 residues. CDR3 bases: TGTGCCACCAGCAGCCGGGACAGGACCCAAGAGACCCAGTACTTC. Protein sequence: CATSSRDRTQETQYF. Full variable domain (remainder filled in from reference TRBV15 and TRBJ2-5): DAMVIQNPRYQVTQFGKPVTLSCSQTLNHNVMYWYQQKSSQAPKLLFHYYDKDFNNEADTPDNFQSRRPNTSFCFLDIRSPGLGDTAMYLCATSSRDRTQETQYFGPGTRLLVL.

The CDR3: CATSRTLAEQETQYF. In nucleotides, the CDR3 is TGTGCCACCAGCCGAACGCTAGCGGAACAAGAGACCCAGTACTTC. The V gene is TRBV15, the J gene TRBJ2-5, with 7 nucleotides matching TRBD2. Germline CDR1 and CDR2: LNHNV and YYDKDF (reference sequence). The CDR3 is 15 amino acids. The V segment lost 5 bases and the J segment 2 bases; nucleotides outside the gene matches: 8.

This sequence joins TRBV7-9 and TRBJ2-1; the D gene is possibly TRBD2 (5 bases). V lost 3 bases and J 8 bases, leaving 23 bases between the germline ends. This CDR3 is 17 amino acids long. Germline CDR1 reads SEHNR; CDR2 reads FQNEAQ (reference sequence). The CDR3 region is CASSLSGRGLLRDEQFF. In DNA, the CDR3 is TGTGCCAGCAGCTTGTCCGGGCGAGGACTCCTGAGGGATGAGCAGTTCTTC.

J is TRBJ1-1 and V is TRBV28, with D perhaps matching TRBD1 (5 bases). The CDR3 consists of 13 residues. V was pared by 4 bases and J by 5 bases, with 11 bases between. CDR1 and CDR2 (germline): MDHEN, SYDVKM. DNA for the CDR3: TGTGCCAGCAGTTGGGCCCGGGGGACTGAAGCTTTCTTT. Translation gives CASSWARGTEAFF.